The T cell receptor beta chain under discussion was sequenced for a study of OX40 agonist ivuxolimab in advanced cancers. Here immunoSEQ multiplex PCR was the method, and the copy in TCRdb shows in-frame clones only, minus some. Of nearly 80,000 clones listed, about 91% were seen once; the top ten hold 7.1%. This CDR3 is built from 17 residues. The chain carries TRBV21-1 and TRBJ2-7; the table's TRBD1 call for D was not verified on the DNA. TRBV21-1 is assigned pseudogene status. The sample here was CD4+ or CD8+ T cells sorted from blood, taken in a trial of the OX40 agonist ivuxolimab. This receptor was taken from an adult with an advanced solid tumor such as melanoma, head and neck, liver or kidney cancer. CDR3 loop: CASTSRGPFLFSYEQYF. As DNA, the CDR3 is TGTGCCAGCACCTCAAGGGGTCCTTTCTTGTTTTCCTACGAGCAGTACTTC.